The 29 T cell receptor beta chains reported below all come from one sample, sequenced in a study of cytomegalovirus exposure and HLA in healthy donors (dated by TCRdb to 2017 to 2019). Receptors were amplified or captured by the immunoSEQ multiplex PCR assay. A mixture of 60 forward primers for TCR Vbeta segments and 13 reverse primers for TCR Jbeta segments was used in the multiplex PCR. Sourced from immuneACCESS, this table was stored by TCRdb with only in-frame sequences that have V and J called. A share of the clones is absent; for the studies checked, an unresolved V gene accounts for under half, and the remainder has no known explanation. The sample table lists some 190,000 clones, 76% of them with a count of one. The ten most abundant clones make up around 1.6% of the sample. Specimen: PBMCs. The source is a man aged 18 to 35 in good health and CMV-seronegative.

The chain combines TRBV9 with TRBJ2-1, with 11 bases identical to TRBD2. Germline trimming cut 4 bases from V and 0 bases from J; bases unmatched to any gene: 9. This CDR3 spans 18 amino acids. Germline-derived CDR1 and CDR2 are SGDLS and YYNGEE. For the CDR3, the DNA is TGTGCCAGCAGCTCCGGGACTAGCGGATTCAGCTCCTACAATGAGCAGTTCTTC. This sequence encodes CASSSGTSGFSSYNEQFF. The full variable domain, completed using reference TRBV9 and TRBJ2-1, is DSGVTQTPKHLITATGQRVTLRCSPRSGDLSVYWYQQSLDQGLQFLIQYYNGEERAKGNILERFSAQQFPDLHSELNLSSLELGDSALYFCASSSGTSGFSSYNEQFFGPGTRLTVL.

CDR3 in amino acids: CASSKERIGEKLFF. CDR3 bases: TGTGCCAGCAGCAAGGAGCGGATCGGGGAAAAACTGTTTTTT. The chain has TRBV11-2 and TRBJ1-4; no clear D. This CDR3 is 14 amino acids long. The V end was cut by 5 bases, the J end by 8 bases, with 15 bases between. Germline V gene data show CDR1 as SGHAT and CDR2 as FQNNGV.

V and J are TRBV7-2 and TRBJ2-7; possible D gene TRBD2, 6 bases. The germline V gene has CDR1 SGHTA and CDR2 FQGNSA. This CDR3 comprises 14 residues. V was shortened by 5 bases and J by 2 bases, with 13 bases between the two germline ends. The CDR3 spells CASSPRDFAYEQYF. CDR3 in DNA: TGTGCCAGCAGCCCGCGGGACTTCGCCTACGAGCAGTACTTC.

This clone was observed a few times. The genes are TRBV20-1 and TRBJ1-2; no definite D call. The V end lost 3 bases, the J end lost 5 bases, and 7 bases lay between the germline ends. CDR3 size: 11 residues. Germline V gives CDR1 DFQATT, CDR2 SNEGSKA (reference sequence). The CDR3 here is CSASFRYGYTF. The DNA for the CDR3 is TGCAGTGCTAGTTTTCGTTATGGCTACACCTTC.

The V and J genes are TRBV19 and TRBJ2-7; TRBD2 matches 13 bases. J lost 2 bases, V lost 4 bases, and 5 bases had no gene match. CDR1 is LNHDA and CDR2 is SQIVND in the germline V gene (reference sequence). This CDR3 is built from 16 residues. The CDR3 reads CASSTRLAGGTYEQYF. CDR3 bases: TGTGCCAGTAGTACCCGACTAGCGGGAGGCACCTACGAGCAGTACTTC.

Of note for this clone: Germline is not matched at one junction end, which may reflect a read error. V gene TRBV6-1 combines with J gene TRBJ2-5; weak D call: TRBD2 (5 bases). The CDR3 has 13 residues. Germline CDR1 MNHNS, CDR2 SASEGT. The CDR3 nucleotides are TGTGCCAGCAGTGCGGGGTTACAAGAGACCCAATACTTC. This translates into CASSAGLQETQYF.

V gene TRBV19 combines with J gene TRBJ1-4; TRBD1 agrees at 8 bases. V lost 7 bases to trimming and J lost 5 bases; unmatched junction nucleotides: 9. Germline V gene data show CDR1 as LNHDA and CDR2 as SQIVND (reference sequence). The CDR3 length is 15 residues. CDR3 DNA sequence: TGTGCCAGTACTACCCTCGGACAGGGAAATGAAAAACTGTTTTTT. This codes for CASTTLGQGNEKLFF.

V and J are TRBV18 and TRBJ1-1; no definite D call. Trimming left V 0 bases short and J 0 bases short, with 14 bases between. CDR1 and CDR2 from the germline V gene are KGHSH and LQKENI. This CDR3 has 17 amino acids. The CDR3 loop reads CASSPPDGGALNTEAFF. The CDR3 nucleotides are TGTGCCAGCTCACCACCGGATGGCGGCGCCTTGAACACTGAAGCTTTCTTT.

CDR3 DNA: TGTGCCAGCCGTTATATCTCGGTAGCGGGAGATACGCAGTATTTT. Translating it yields CASRYISVAGDTQYF. The chain joins TRBV28 to TRBJ2-3; 7 bases are a match to TRBD2. With 8 bases clipped from V and 5 bases from J, the junction kept 13 bases outside the gene matches. CDR3 size: 15 residues. Germline loops: CDR1 MDHEN, CDR2 SYDVKM.

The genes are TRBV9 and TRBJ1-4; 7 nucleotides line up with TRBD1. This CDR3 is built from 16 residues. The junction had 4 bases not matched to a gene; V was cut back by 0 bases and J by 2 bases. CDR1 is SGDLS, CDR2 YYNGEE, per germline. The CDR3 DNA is TGTGCCAGCAGCGTAGAAGGGGGCGCGACTAATGAAAAACTGTTTTTT. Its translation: CASSVEGGATNEKLFF.

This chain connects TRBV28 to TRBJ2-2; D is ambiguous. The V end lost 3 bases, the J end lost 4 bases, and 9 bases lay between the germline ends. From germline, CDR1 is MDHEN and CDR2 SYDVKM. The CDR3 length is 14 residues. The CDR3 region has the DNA TGTGCCAGCAGTTTTTCCACTCGCACCGGGGAGCTGTTTTTT. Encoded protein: CASSFSTRTGELFF.

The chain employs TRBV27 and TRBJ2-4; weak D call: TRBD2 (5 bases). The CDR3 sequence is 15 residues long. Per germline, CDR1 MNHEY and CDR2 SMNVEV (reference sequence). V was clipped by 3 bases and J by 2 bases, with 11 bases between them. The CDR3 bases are TGTGCCAGCAGTTTGGGAGAGGTCTCCAAAAACATTCAGTACTTC. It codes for CASSLGEVSKNIQYF.

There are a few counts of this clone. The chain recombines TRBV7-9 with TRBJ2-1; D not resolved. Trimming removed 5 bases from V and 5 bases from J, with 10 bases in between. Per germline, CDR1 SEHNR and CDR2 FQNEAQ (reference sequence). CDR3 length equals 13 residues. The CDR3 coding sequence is TGTGCCAGCAGCCCTGGGCAGAACAATGAGCAGTTCTTC. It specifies CASSPGQNNEQFF.

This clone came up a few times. The CDR3: CASSFGQGNSPLHF. The DNA of the CDR3 is TGTGCCAGCAGCTTCGGACAGGGAAATTCACCCCTCCACTTT. This chain joins TRBV13 and TRBJ1-6; TRBD1 agrees at 8 bases. Germline V gene lookup returns CDR1 PRHDT and CDR2 FYEKMQ (reference sequence). This CDR3 region has 14 residues. The ends lost 3 bases at V and 7 bases at J; junction bases unmatched: 2.

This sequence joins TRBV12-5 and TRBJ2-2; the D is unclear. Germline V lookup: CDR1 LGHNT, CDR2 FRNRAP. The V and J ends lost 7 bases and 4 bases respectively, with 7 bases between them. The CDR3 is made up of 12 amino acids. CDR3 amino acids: CASALGTGELFF. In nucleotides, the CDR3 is TGTGCTAGTGCACTTGGCACCGGGGAGCTGTTTTTT.

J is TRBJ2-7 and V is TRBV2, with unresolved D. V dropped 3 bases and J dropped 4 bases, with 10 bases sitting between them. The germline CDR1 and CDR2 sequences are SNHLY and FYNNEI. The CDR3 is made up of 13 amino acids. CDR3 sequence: CASSEHLEYEQYF. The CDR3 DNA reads TGTGCCAGCAGTGAGCATCTAGAGTACGAGCAGTACTTC.

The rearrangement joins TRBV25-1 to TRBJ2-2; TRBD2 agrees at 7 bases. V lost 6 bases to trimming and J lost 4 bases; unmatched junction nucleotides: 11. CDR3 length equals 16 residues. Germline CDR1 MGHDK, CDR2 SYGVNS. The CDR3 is CASSPNLAAGTGELFF. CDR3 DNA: TGTGCCAGCAGCCCCAATCTAGCGGCCGGCACCGGGGAGCTGTTTTTT.

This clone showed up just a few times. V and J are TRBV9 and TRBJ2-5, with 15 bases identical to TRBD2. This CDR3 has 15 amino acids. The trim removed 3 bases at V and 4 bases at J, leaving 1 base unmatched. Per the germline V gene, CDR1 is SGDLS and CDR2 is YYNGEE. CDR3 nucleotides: TGTGCCAGCAGCGAGGGACTAGCGGGGGGAGAGACCCAGTACTTC. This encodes CASSEGLAGGETQYF.

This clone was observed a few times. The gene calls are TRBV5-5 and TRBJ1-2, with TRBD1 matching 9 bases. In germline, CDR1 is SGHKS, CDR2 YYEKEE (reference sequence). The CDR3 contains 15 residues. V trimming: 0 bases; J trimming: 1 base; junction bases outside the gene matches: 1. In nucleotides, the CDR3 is TGTGCCAGCAGCTTGGGACAGGGGGTTAACTATGGCTACACCTTC. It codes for CASSLGQGVNYGYTF.

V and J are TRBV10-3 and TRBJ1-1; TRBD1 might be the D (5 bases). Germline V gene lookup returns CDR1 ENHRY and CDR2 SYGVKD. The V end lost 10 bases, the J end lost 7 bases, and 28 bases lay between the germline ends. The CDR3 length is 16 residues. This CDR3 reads CATRMDGARGGDEAFF. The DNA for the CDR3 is TGTGCCACCCGCATGGACGGGGCGCGGGGTGGGGATGAAGCTTTCTTT.

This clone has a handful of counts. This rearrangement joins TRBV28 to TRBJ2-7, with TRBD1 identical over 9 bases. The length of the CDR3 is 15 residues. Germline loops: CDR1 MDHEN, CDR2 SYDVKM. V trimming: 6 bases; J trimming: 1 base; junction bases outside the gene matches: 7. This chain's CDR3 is CASSLPGQGSYEQYF. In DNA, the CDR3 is TGTGCCAGCAGCCTGCCGGGACAGGGTTCCTACGAGCAGTACTTC.

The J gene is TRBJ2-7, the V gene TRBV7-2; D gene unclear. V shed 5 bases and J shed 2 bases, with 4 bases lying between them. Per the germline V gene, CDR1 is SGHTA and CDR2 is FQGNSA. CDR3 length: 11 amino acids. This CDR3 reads CASSPAYEQYF. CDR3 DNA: TGTGCCAGCAGCCCTGCCTACGAGCAGTACTTC.

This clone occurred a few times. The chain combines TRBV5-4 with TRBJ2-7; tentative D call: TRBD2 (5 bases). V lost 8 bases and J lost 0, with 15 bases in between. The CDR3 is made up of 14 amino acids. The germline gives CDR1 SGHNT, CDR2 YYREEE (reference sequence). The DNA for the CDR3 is TGTGCCAGTCACAAGGGAGCGGACTCCTACGAGCAGTACTTC. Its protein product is CASHKGADSYEQYF.

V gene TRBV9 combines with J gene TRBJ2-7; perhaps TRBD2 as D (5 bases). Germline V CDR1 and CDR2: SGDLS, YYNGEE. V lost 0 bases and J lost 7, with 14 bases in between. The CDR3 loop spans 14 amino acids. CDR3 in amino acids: CASSVGQTTREQYF. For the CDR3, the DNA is TGTGCCAGCAGCGTAGGGCAGACTACGAGGGAGCAGTACTTC.

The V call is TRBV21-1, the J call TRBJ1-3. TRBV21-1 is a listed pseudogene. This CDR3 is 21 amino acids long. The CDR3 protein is CASTSKRVGGRSYCSGNTIYF. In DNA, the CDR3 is TGTGCCAGCACCTCAAAGCGGGTCGGGGGGAGATCTTATTGCTCTGGAAACACCATATATTTT.

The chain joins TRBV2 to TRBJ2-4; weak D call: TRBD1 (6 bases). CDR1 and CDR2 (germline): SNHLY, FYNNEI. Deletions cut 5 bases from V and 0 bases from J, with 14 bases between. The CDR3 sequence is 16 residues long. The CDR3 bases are TGTGCCAGCAGTACCCATACAGGGTCAGCCAAAAACATTCAGTACTTC. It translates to CASSTHTGSAKNIQYF.

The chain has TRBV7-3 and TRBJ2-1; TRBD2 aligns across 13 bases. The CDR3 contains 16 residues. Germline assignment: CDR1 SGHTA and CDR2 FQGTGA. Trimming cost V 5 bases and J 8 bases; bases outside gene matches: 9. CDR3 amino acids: CASSPGGLAGVHEQFF. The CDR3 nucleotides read TGTGCCAGCAGCCCGGGCGGACTAGCGGGAGTTCATGAGCAGTTCTTC.

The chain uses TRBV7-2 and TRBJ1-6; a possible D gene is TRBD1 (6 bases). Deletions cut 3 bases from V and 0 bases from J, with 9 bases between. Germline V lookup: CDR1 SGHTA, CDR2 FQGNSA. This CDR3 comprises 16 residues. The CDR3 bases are TGTGCCAGCAGCTTCACAGGGAGCTCCTATAATTCACCCCTCCACTTT. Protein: CASSFTGSSYNSPLHF.

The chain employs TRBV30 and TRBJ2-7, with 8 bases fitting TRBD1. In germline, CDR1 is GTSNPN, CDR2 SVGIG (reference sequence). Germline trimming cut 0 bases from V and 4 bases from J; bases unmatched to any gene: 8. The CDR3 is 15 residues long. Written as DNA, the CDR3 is TGTGCCTGGAGTGTTCAGGCAGGGGGCCTTTACGAGCAGTACTTC. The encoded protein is CAWSVQAGGLYEQYF.